This TCR beta chain originates from a study of blood T cell repertoires in COVID-19. Study background: In each case, the material was cDNA or gDNA derived from T cells, B-cell-depleted T cells, or PBMCs.

The CDR3 contains 15 residues. CDR1 LNHDA and CDR2 SQIVND come from the germline V gene (reference sequence). After removal of 4 bases from V and 3 bases from J, the junction contained 4 bases not matched to a gene. Libraries were prepared by immunoSEQ multiplex PCR; TCRdb keeps only in-frame clonotypes and omits some of them. The profile shows some 220,000 clones, around 81% of them singletons. The clonotype originates from a woman between 55 and 75 years old with acute or convalescent COVID-19. The chain combines TRBV19 with TRBJ2-1; TRBD1 aligns across 9 bases. Material: peripheral blood. CDR3 DNA: TGTGCCAGTAGTAGGGAGACAGGGGGCTACAATGAGCAGTTCTTC. This sequence encodes CASSRETGGYNEQFF.